The sequence of this T cell receptor (beta chain) was determined in a study of T-cell reconstitution after alpha-beta-depleted transplantation in children. Overall study results and limits: The study reportedly traced alpha-beta T cells about two months after transplant to several hundred expanded graft clones. T-cell counts and diversity at one year following transplant were attributed mainly to newly produced T cells. Where some patients showed high TCRbeta diversity at day 60, it came from recipient T cells and thymic progenitors that had survived.

This sample's TCRbeta library carried unique molecular identifier barcodes. TCRdb fed the PCR reads into MiXCR, producing one record per CDR3 protein. This sample has 300,000 to 400,000 distinct CDR3 sequences, with roughly 21% found just once. Note on this clonotype: The antigen is undetermined.

V dropped 5 bases and J dropped 3 bases, with 14 bases sitting between them. There are 14 residues in the CDR3. Germline CDR1 is MGHRA and CDR2 is YSYEKL. The rearrangement uses TRBV4-1 and TRBJ2-7, with D hard to call. The sample in question was PBMCs, mostly from graft donor cells, obtained 180 days after TCRalphabeta/CD19-depleted stem cell transplant. The receptor was isolated from a male patient under 18 who had a stem cell transplant for acute lymphoblastic leukemia, so the T cells may come from the graft donor. DNA of the CDR3: TGCGCCAGCAGCTCCCACCCGAGCTTCTACGAGCAGTACTTC. It yields the protein CASSSHPSFYEQYF.